This T cell receptor beta chain was obtained from a study of blood T cell repertoires in COVID-19. Study as a whole: The study drew acute and convalescent COVID-19 samples from the United States, Italy and Spain. Sample material is recorded as cDNA or gDNA derived from T cells, B-cell-depleted T cells, or PBMCs.

The V gene end was trimmed by 4 bases and the J gene end by 4 bases; junction bases not matched to a gene: 6. CDR3 size: 15 residues. Germline V gene lookup returns CDR1 LNHDA and CDR2 SQIVND (reference sequence). Seattle researchers signed up patients amid active infection and tracked them longitudinally. Produced via immunoSEQ multiplex PCR; TCRdb's table is partial and in-frame only. The table has more than 300,000 clones, over 70% seen once. The sample comprised peripheral blood. The clonotype originates from a woman aged 45 to 65 with COVID-19, enrolled during active disease. The chain has TRBV19 and TRBJ1-5; TRBD1 matches 8 bases. CDR3 sequence reads: CASSTDRALNQPQHF. In nucleotides, the CDR3 is TGTGCCAGTAGTACGGACAGGGCCCTTAATCAGCCCCAGCATTTT.